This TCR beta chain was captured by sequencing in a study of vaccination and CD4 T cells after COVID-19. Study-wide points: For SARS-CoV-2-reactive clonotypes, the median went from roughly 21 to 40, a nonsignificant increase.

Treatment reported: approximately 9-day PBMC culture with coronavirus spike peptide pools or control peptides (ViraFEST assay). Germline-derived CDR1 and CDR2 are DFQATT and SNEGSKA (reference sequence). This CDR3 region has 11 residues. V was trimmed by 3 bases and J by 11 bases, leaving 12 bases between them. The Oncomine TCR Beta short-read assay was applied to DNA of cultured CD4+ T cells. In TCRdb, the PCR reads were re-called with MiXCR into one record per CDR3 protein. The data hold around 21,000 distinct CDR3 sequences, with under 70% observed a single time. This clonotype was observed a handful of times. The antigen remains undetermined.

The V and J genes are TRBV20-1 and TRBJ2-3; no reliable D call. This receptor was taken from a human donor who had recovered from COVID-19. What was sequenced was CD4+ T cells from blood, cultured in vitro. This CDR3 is CSASKRAGQYF. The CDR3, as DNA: TGCAGTGCTAGTAAGCGTGCTGGGCAGTATTTT.